This T cell receptor (beta chain) was captured in a study of blood T cell repertoires in COVID-19. The data were produced by immunoSEQ multiplex PCR, yet TCRdb's version contains in-frame clones alone and is incomplete. The data contain about 220,000 clones, 80% to 85% of them seen just once; the ten biggest clones take up 3%. The specimen was peripheral blood. The sequence came from a woman aged 30 to 39 who had recovered from COVID-19.

The CDR3 DNA sequence: TGTGCCAGCAGCTTTAGCGGCAGTGCATCCTACGAGCAGTACTTC. Protein sequence: CASSFSGSASYEQYF. The V call is TRBV5-8, the J call TRBJ2-7; D possibly corresponds to TRBD2 (6 bases). Deletions cut 2 bases from V and 1 base from J, with 13 bases between. The length of the CDR3 is 15 residues. Germline V gene sequence: CDR1 SGHTS, CDR2 YDEGEE.